Presented here are 11 T cell receptor beta chains from one specimen sequenced in a study of OX40 agonist ivuxolimab in advanced cancers. Sequenced by immunoSEQ multiplex PCR; TCRdb stores in-frame clones only, minus some. The profile shows around 13,000 clones, around 74% of them singletons. Sample: CD4+ or CD8+ T cells sorted from blood, taken in a trial of the OX40 agonist ivuxolimab. The receptor set was obtained from an adult with an advanced solid tumor such as melanoma, head and neck, liver or kidney cancer.

A note on this clone: This specimen includes other DNA sequences encoding the same CDR3. The V gene is TRBV28, the J gene TRBJ1-1; D remains unclear. Trimming cost V 6 bases and J 3 bases, with 11 bases left between them. This CDR3 contains 13 residues. Germline V gene lookup returns CDR1 MDHEN and CDR2 SYDVKM. Here the CDR3 DNA reads TGTGCCAGCAGCCTAGGGTCGGACACTGAAGCTTTCTTT. This gives the protein CASSLGSDTEAFF.

The chain recombines TRBV30 with TRBJ2-7; 12 nucleotides agree with TRBD2. This CDR3 comprises 15 residues. Per the germline V gene, CDR1 is GTSNPN and CDR2 is SVGIG (reference sequence). V lost 5 bases, J lost 5 bases, and 10 bases stayed unmatched. CDR3 amino acids: CAWLAGGPIHHEQYF. The CDR3 region has the DNA TGTGCCTGGCTAGCGGGAGGGCCGATTCACCACGAGCAGTACTTC.

The chain employs TRBV5-5 and TRBJ2-7; D is unclear. V was shortened by 9 bases and J by 0 bases, with 13 bases between the two germline ends. Germline-derived CDR1 and CDR2 are SGHKS and YYEKEE (reference sequence). This CDR3 is 13 amino acids long. The CDR3 is CATLGTDSYEQYF. In nucleotides, the CDR3 is TGTGCCACCCTGGGAACGGACTCCTACGAGCAGTACTTC.

This chain links TRBV4-1 with TRBJ2-7, with TRBD2 identical over 9 bases. CDR1 and CDR2 (germline): MGHRA, YSYEKL. The CDR3 is made up of 16 amino acids. Unmatched junction bases numbered 4, after V lost 0 bases and J lost 1 base. The CDR3, as DNA: TGCGCCAGCAGCCAAGATCCGCTAGCGGGGTCCTACGAGCAGTACTTC. Residues: CASSQDPLAGSYEQYF.

The chain carries TRBV19 and TRBJ1-5; possibly TRBD1 for D (5 bases). The V end was cut by 4 bases, the J end by 1 base, with 11 bases between. The germline gives CDR1 LNHDA, CDR2 SQIVND (reference sequence). This CDR3 spans 15 amino acids. The CDR3 bases are TGTGCCAGTAGTACCGGGACGGCAAGCAATCAGCCCCAGCATTTT. Its translation is CASSTGTASNQPQHF.

The CDR3 coding sequence is TGTGCCAGCAGCAGCCGGGACAGCCTCTCCTACGAGCAGTACTTC. This translates into CASSSRDSLSYEQYF. The chain is built from TRBV7-9 and TRBJ2-7, with TRBD1 matching over 7 bases. The CDR3 contains 15 residues. J lost 0 bases, V lost 5 bases, and 7 bases had no gene match. Germline values: CDR1 SEHNR, CDR2 FQNEAQ (reference sequence).

The chain employs TRBV13 and TRBJ2-1; no definite D call. CDR3 length equals 14 residues. V lost 5 bases and J lost 7, with 15 bases in between. Germline CDR1 is PRHDT and CDR2 is FYEKMQ (reference sequence). This chain's CDR3 is CASSPVGPWNEQFF. The CDR3 nucleotides are TGTGCCAGCAGCCCCGTAGGCCCATGGAATGAGCAGTTCTTC.

V and J are TRBV7-9 and TRBJ2-7, with TRBD2 as a possible D gene (5 bases). V was clipped by 4 bases and J by 5 bases, with 15 bases between them. The CDR3 extends over 14 amino acids. The germline gives CDR1 SEHNR, CDR2 FQNEAQ (reference sequence). The CDR3 region is CASSSDSGMNEQYF. The CDR3 DNA follows: TGTGCCAGCAGCTCAGACTCGGGGATGAACGAGCAGTACTTC.

This chain joins TRBV9 and TRBJ2-1, with 11 bases matching TRBD2. CDR1 and CDR2 (germline): SGDLS, YYNGEE. After removal of 3 bases from V and 3 bases from J, the junction contained 5 bases not matched to a gene. The CDR3 has 16 residues. CDR3 residues: CASSAAGLADYNEQFF. In nucleotides, the CDR3 is TGTGCCAGCAGCGCCGCGGGACTAGCGGACTACAATGAGCAGTTCTTC.

This rearrangement joins TRBV19 to TRBJ2-3; tentative D call: TRBD2 (6 bases). This CDR3 has 14 residues. The germline CDR1 and CDR2 sequences are LNHDA and SQIVND (reference sequence). V lost 4 bases, J lost 0 bases, and 8 bases lay in between. CDR3 sequence reads: CASSTGDSTDTQYF. The CDR3 DNA reads TGTGCCAGTAGTACGGGGGATAGCACAGATACGCAGTATTTT.

The chain carries TRBV29-1 and TRBJ2-7; 9 nucleotides align to TRBD2. CDR1 is SQVTM, CDR2 ANQGSEA, per germline. The CDR3 covers 15 residues. With V trimmed by 0 bases and J by 1 base, 4 bases remained unmatched. The chain's CDR3 is CSVEEGGRGSYEQYF. The CDR3, as DNA: TGCAGCGTTGAAGAAGGCGGGAGGGGGTCCTACGAGCAGTACTTC.